This T cell receptor beta chain was identified during a study of neoadjuvant anti-PD-1 for oral cavity cancer. Assay used: immunoSEQ multiplex PCR; TCRdb lists only in-frame clones, some missing. The data show roughly 67,000 clones, with about 83% seen just once and 3% to 3.5% held by the top ten. This CDR3 has 13 residues. Trimming removed 5 bases from V and 5 bases from J, with 10 bases in between. Germline CDR1 is SNHLY and CDR2 is FYNNEI. This clone was observed a handful of times. The antigen is undetermined. Study-wide points: Each response group had just a few patients in TCR analyses.

This clonotype originated in a person aged 40 to 85 with oral cavity squamous cell carcinoma. The source material was PBMCs, sampled before nivolumab (anti-PD-1) treatment. The V and J genes are TRBV2 and TRBJ1-5; tentatively, D is TRBD1 (5 bases). The CDR3 DNA sequence: TGTGCCAGCAGTCCAGAGGGGTATCAGCCCCAGCATTTT. Its translation: CASSPEGYQPQHF.